This T cell receptor beta chain is from a study of lymphopenia after photon versus proton radiotherapy. Assay: immunoSEQ multiplex PCR; the TCRdb copy retains only in-frame clones and omits some. The repertoire consists of 35,000 to 45,000 clones, with about 85% occurring once and the leading ten covering less than 30%. The germline V gene encodes CDR1 SGHTA and CDR2 FQGTGA. The length of the CDR3 is 14 residues. V was trimmed by 4 bases and J by 6 bases, leaving 12 bases between them. Study-level points and caveats: Photon-treated patients lost naive T cells and TCR diversity; proton-treated stayed stable. Post-nadir TCR diversity decline inversely tracked overall survival among those who died. Post-nadir diversity loss with photons came from oligoclonal expansion, particularly CD8+ Temra cells. Only patients who died were analyzed for survival; proton advantage is unproven.

In its sample, this clone was seen once. As yet, its antigen is unknown. The receptor was isolated from a woman aged 70 to 79 with pancreatic cancer. The rearrangement uses TRBV7-3 and TRBJ2-2; D is uncertain. The source material was peripheral blood, sampled from a patient treated with proton-based radiotherapy. CDR3 nucleotide sequence: TGTGCCAGCAGCTCTGAGCCGGTATCCGGGGAGCTGTTTTTT. Translating gives CASSSEPVSGELFF.